The entry that follows covers one T cell receptor (beta chain) sequence. Its target is unknown. V was pared by 0 bases and J by 0 bases, with 8 bases between. CDR1 is WNHNN and CDR2 is SYGVQD in the germline V gene (reference sequence). CDR3 length: 15 residues. This record comes from a study of cytomegalovirus exposure and HLA in healthy donors. The primer mix had 60 Vbeta and 13 Jbeta primers. Profiling relied on immunoSEQ multiplex PCR, and the TCRdb table lists in-frame clones only, not all of them. The sample lists some 120,000 clones; roughly 80% were seen once. Findings and caveats of the study: Only CMV serostatus was available as immune exposure information.

The chain combines TRBV10-1 with TRBJ1-1, with D perhaps TRBD1 (5 bases). The clonotype originates from a man aged 25 to 40 in good health and CMV-seropositive. The specimen sequenced was PBMCs. CDR3 DNA sequence: TGCGCCAGCAGTGAGTCAAGGGGCTTGAACACTGAAGCTTTCTTT. This encodes CASSESRGLNTEAFF.